This paragraph reports one TCR beta chain. Per germline, CDR1 LGHNT and CDR2 FRNRAP. This CDR3 region has 13 residues. V was clipped by 5 bases and J by 16 bases; unmatched bases: 10. The data originate from a study of blood T cell repertoires in COVID-19. Overall study context: COVID-19 samples, acute and convalescent, were from the United States, Italy and Spain.

TCRdb's copy holds only in-frame clones and misses some; the assay was immunoSEQ multiplex PCR. The table has approximately 90,000 clones, approximately 84% seen once. Sequencing was done on a sample of peripheral blood. This receptor was obtained from a man older than 75 with active or convalescent COVID-19. The chain employs TRBV12-5 and TRBJ1-4, with 10 bases identical to TRBD1. CDR3 coding DNA: TGTGCTAGTGGTCCACCACCCAGGGACAGGGGGTTTTTT. It is translated as CASGPPPRDRGFF. Based on the CDR3 plus reference TRBV12-5 and TRBJ1-4, the full variable domain is DARVTQTPRHKVTEMGQEVTMRCQPILGHNTVFWYRQTMMQGLELLAYFRNRAPLDDSGMPKDRFSAEMPDATLATLKIQPSEPRDSAVYFCASGPPPRDRGFFGSGTQLSVL.